The TCR beta chain under discussion was sequenced for a study of shared clonotypes between healthy human individuals. Study in general: Donor composition was a couple of women and three men, aged 18 to 49. Study findings and constraints: Sequencing depth was a factor that was expected to affect clonotype sharing among donors.

The CDR3 consists of 15 residues. Germline assignment: CDR1 SGDLS and CDR2 YYNGEE. Germline trimming cut 0 bases from V and 2 bases from J; bases unmatched to any gene: 5. The study drew its donors from healthy HIV-negative adults without recent acute infections or vaccinations. Note on this clone: What it recognizes is unknown.

In the original workflow: Junction-only immunoSEQ sequences carried no quality scores, so filtering differed. Libraries were prepared by immunoSEQ multiplex PCR; TCRdb keeps only in-frame clonotypes and omits some of them. V, J and clone size derive from that table, while D and trimming were established from the DNA sequence. The data show 600,000 to 800,000 clones, approximately 77% seen once. The chain joins TRBV9 to TRBJ2-7, with TRBD2 identical over 7 bases. Sequenced input: memory CD4+ T cells sorted from blood. Stated subset: CD45RA-negative fraction. The sequence derives from a young woman in good health. CDR3 protein: CASSVGPGGTYEQYF. DNA for the CDR3: TGTGCCAGCAGCGTAGGGCCGGGAGGAACCTACGAGCAGTACTTC.